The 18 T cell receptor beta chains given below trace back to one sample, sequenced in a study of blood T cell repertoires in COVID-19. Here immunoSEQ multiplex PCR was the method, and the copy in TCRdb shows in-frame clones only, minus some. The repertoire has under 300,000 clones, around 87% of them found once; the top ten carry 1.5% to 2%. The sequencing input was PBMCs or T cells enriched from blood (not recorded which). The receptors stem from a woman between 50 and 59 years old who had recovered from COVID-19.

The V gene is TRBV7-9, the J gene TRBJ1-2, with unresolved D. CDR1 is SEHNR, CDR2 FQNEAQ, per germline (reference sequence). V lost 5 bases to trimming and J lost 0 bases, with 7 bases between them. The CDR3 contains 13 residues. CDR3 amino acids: CASSPLTNYGYTF. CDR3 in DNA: TGTGCCAGCAGCCCCCTTACTAACTATGGCTACACCTTC.

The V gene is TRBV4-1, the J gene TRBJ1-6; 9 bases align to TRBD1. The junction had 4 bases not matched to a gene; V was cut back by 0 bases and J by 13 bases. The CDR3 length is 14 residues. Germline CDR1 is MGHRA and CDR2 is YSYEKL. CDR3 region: CASSQDDRGYPLHF. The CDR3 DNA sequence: TGCGCCAGCAGCCAAGATGACAGGGGGTATCCCCTCCACTTT.

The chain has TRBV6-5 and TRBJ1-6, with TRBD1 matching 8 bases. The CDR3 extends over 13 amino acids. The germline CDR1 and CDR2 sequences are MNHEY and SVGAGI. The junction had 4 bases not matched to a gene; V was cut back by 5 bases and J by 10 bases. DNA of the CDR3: TGTGCCAGCAGTACGGACAGGGTCTCACCCCTCCACTTT. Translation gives CASSTDRVSPLHF.

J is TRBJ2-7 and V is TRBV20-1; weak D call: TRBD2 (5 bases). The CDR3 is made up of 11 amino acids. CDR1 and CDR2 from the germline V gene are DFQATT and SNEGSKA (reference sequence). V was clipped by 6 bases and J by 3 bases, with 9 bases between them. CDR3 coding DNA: TGCAGTGCCCCCGGGGACTACGAGCAGTACTTC. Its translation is CSAPGDYEQYF.

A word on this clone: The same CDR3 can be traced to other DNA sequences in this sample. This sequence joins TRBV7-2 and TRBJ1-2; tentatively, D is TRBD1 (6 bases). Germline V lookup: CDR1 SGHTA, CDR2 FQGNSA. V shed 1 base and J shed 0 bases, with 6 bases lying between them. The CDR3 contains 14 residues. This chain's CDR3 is CASSLGTANYGYTF. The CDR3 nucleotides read TGTGCCAGCAGCTTAGGGACAGCTAACTATGGCTACACCTTC.

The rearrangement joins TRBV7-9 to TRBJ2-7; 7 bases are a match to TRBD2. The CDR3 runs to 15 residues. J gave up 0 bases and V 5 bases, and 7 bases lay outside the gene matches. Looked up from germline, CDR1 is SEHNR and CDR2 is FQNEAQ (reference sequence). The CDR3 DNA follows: TGTGCCAGCAGCCTAAGCGGGGATGGCTCCTACGAGCAGTACTTC. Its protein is CASSLSGDGSYEQYF.

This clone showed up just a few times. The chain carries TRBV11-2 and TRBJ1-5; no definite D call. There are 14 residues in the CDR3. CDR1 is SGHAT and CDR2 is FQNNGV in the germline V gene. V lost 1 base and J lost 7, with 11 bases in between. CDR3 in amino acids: CASSLGSTGQPQHF. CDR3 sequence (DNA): TGTGCCAGCAGCTTAGGGAGTACCGGACAGCCCCAGCATTTT. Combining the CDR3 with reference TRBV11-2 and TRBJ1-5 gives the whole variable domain EAGVAQSPRYKIIEKRQSVAFWCNPISGHATLYWYQQILGQGPKLLIQFQNNGVVDDSQLPKDRFSAERLKGVDSTLKIQPAKLEDSAVYLCASSLGSTGQPQHFGDGTRLSIL.

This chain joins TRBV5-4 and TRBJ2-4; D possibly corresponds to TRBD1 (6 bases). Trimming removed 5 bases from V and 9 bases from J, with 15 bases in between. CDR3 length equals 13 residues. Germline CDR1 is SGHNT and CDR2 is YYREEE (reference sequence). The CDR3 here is CASRPQGFGIQYF. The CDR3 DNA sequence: TGTGCCAGCAGACCGCAGGGGTTTGGCATTCAGTACTTC.

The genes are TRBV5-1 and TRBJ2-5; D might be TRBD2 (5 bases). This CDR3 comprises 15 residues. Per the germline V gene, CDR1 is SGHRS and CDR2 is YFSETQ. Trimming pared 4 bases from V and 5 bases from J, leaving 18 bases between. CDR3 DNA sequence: TGCGCCAGCAGCAGGACTTATATGGGCCGGGAGACCCAGTACTTC. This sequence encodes CASSRTYMGRETQYF.

The CDR3 here is CASSLYGTSGLLEQYF. CDR3 sequence (DNA): TGTGCCAGCAGTTTATACGGGACTAGCGGGCTTCTCGAGCAGTACTTC. This chain links TRBV27 with TRBJ2-7, with TRBD2 matching over 12 bases. J was trimmed by 6 bases and V by 1 base; bases with no gene match: 7. Germline CDR1 is MNHEY and CDR2 is SMNVEV (reference sequence). The CDR3 has 16 amino acids.

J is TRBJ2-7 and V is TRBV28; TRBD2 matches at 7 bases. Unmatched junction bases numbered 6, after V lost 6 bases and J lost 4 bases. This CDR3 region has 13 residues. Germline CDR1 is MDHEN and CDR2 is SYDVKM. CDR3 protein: CASSLGTKYEQYF. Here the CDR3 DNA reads TGTGCCAGCAGCTTAGGGACTAAATACGAGCAGTACTTC.

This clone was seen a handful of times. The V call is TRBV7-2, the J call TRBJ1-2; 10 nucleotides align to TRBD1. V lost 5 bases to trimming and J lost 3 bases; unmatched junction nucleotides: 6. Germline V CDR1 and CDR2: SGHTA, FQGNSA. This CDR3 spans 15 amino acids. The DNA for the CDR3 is TGTGCCAGCAGCCGCCCCGGGACAGGGGACTATGGCTACACCTTC. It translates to CASSRPGTGDYGYTF.

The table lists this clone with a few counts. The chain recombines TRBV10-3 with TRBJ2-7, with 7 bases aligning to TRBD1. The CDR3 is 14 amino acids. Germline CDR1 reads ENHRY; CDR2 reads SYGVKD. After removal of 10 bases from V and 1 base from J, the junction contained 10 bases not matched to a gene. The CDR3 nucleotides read TGTGCCACGAGGACAGGCCCATATTCCTACGAGCAGTACTTC. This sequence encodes CATRTGPYSYEQYF.

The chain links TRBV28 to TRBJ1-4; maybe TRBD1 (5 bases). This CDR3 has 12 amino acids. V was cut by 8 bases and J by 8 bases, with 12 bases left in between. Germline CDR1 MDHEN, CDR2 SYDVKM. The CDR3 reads CASATELEKLFF. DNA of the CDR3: TGTGCCAGCGCGACAGAACTAGAAAAACTGTTTTTT. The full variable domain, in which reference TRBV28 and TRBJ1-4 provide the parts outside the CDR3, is DVKVTQSSRYLVKRTGEKVFLECVQDMDHENMFWYRQDPGLGLRLIYFSYDVKMKEKGDIPEGYSVSREKKERFSLILESASTNQTSMYLCASATELEKLFFGSGTQLSVL.

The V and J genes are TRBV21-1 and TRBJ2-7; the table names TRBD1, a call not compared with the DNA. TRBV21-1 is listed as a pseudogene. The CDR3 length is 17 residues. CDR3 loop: CASSAHFPGQGYYEQYF. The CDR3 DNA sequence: TGTGCCAGCAGCGCGCACTTCCCGGGACAGGGCTACTACGAGCAGTACTTC.

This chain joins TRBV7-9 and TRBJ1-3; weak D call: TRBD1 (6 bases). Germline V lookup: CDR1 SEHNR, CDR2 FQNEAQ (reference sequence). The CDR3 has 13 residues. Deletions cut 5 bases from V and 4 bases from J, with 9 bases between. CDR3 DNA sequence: TGTGCCAGCAGCCGTGGACAGGGAAACACCATATATTTT. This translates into CASSRGQGNTIYF.

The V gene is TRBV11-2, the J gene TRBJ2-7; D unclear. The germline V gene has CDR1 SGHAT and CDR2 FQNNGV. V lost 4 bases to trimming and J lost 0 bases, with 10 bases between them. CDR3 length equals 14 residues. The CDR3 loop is CASSSYSSSYEQYF. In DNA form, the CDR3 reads TGTGCCAGCAGCTCGTACAGTAGCTCCTACGAGCAGTACTTC.

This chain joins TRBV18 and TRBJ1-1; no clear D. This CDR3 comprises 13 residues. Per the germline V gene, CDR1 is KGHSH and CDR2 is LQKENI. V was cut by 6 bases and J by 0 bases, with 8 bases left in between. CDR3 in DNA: TGTGCCAGCTCCGCTGACATGAACACTGAAGCTTTCTTT. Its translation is CASSADMNTEAFF.